The 13 T cell receptor beta chains below come from one sample, sequenced in a study of T cell responses to AZD1222 COVID-19 vaccine. Generated by immunoSEQ multiplex PCR, the TCRdb table keeps only in-frame clones and is missing some. The repertoire holds 130,000 to 150,000 clones, with approximately 92% as singletons. The material sequenced was peripheral blood, taken on day 0 of AZD1222 vaccination. These receptors originate from an adult in good health.

The chain recombines TRBV7-9 with TRBJ2-7; 7 nucleotides match TRBD1. The germline V gene has CDR1 SEHNR and CDR2 FQNEAQ (reference sequence). The J segment lost 1 base and the V segment lost 1 base, leaving 4 bases of the junction unmatched. The length of the CDR3 is 15 residues. CDR3 amino acids: CASSLDRGQSYEQYF. The CDR3, as DNA: TGTGCCAGCAGCTTAGACAGGGGACAGTCCTACGAGCAGTACTTC.

The chain links TRBV5-1 to TRBJ2-5; 10 bases fit TRBD1. The CDR3 contains 16 residues. V dropped 1 base and J dropped 5; count of bases not matched to a gene: 8. Germline values: CDR1 SGHRS, CDR2 YFSETQ. CDR3 residues: CASSLSVTGGEETQYF. The CDR3 DNA follows: TGCGCCAGCAGCTTGTCGGTGACAGGGGGCGAGGAGACCCAGTACTTC.

V gene TRBV5-6 combines with J gene TRBJ2-7; TRBD2 matches at 7 bases. Germline CDR1 SGHDT, CDR2 YYEEEE. The CDR3 is 15 residues long. V trimming: 0 bases; J trimming: 2 bases; junction bases outside the gene matches: 5. The CDR3 nucleotides are TGTGCCAGCAGCTTGGTAGCGGGTACAACCTACGAGCAGTACTTC. Translated: CASSLVAGTTYEQYF.

The V and J genes are TRBV10-3 and TRBJ1-6; 9 bases map to TRBD1. The V gene's germline CDR1 is ENHRY and CDR2 SYGVKD. Trimming removed 8 bases from V and 5 bases from J; junction bases left unmatched: 4. This CDR3 has 14 residues. CDR3: CAIGRDRDNSPLHF. CDR3 DNA: TGTGCCATCGGAAGGGACAGGGATAATTCACCCCTCCACTTT.

V usage is TRBV5-1 and J usage is TRBJ2-7; D may be TRBD1 or TRBD2 (6 bases each). V gave up 5 bases and J gave up 1 base, with 13 bases separating them. The length of the CDR3 is 14 residues. Germline assignment: CDR1 SGHRS and CDR2 YFSETQ. The chain's CDR3 is CASRGAGMSYEQYF. CDR3 nucleotides: TGCGCCAGCAGGGGGGCGGGAATGTCCTACGAGCAGTACTTC.

The chain uses TRBV10-3 and TRBJ2-7, with D unclear. V was shortened by 0 bases and J by 0 bases, with 6 bases between the two germline ends. The CDR3 totals 14 residues. The germline gives CDR1 ENHRY, CDR2 SYGVKD. CDR3 DNA: TGTGCCATCAGTGAGTCTCACACCTCCTACGAGCAGTACTTC. Its protein is CAISESHTSYEQYF.

The CDR3, as DNA: TGTGCCAGCAGCCGGGGGCGCACCTTCTATGGCTACACCTTC. Translating it yields CASSRGRTFYGYTF. The chain uses TRBV3-1 (or the pseudogene TRBV3-2) and TRBJ1-2, with D possibly TRBD1 on 6 matching bases. Trimming pared 4 bases from V and 4 bases from J, leaving 13 bases between. The germline V gene encodes CDR1 LGHDT and CDR2 YNNKEL (reference sequence). The CDR3 has 14 amino acids.

This clone was seen once. The rearrangement uses TRBV2 and TRBJ2-7; D is uncertain. This CDR3 is 13 amino acids long. The germline CDR1 and CDR2 sequences are SNHLY and FYNNEI. V was pared by 5 bases and J by 0 bases, with 8 bases between. This CDR3 reads CASSLRLSYEQYF. The CDR3, as DNA: TGTGCCAGCAGTCTCAGGCTCTCCTACGAGCAGTACTTC.

The chain is built from TRBV5-5 and TRBJ2-5; 7 bases line up with TRBD2. V was pared by 1 base and J by 1 base, with 4 bases of the junction left unmatched. The CDR3 is made up of 15 amino acids. Germline V gene lookup returns CDR1 SGHKS and CDR2 YYEKEE (reference sequence). CDR3 sequence: CASSLQAGFQETQYF. In DNA, the CDR3 is TGTGCCAGCAGCTTGCAAGCGGGATTCCAAGAGACCCAGTACTTC. Looking up the rest from reference TRBV5-5 and TRBJ2-5 gives the full variable domain: DAGVTQSPTHLIKTRGQQVTLRCSPISGHKSVSWYQQVLGQGPQFIFQYYEKEERGRGNFPDRFSARQFPNYSSELNVNALLLGDSALYLCASSLQAGFQETQYFGPGTRLLVL.

This clone was seen only once. The V and J genes are TRBV15 and TRBJ2-1; the D gene could be TRBD1 or TRBD2 (6 bases each). Germline CDR1 and CDR2: LNHNV and YYDKDF (reference sequence). The CDR3 totals 14 residues. The V end lost 7 bases, the J end lost 5 bases, and 15 bases lay between the germline ends. CDR3 sequence: CATILGGTDNEQFF. In DNA form, the CDR3 reads TGTGCCACCATCCTAGGGGGGACGGACAATGAGCAGTTCTTC.

The V and J genes are TRBV2 and TRBJ2-3, with a possible D match to TRBD2 (5 bases). CDR1 and CDR2 (germline): SNHLY, FYNNEI. The CDR3 sequence is 15 residues long. V lost 1 base, J lost 0 bases, and 8 bases lay in between. The CDR3 spells CASSEERASTDTQYF. As DNA, the CDR3 is TGTGCCAGCAGTGAAGAGAGGGCTAGCACAGATACGCAGTATTTT. The complete variable domain, with remaining parts taken from reference TRBV2 and TRBJ2-3, reads EPEVTQTPSHQVTQMGQEVILRCVPISNHLYFYWYRQILGQKVEFLVSFYNNEISEKSEIFDDQFSVERPDGSNFTLKIRSTKLEDSAMYFCASSEERASTDTQYFGPGTRLTVL.

This clone has only one observation. CDR3 residues: CASSRTGPFRETQYF. CDR3 DNA sequence: TGTGCCAGCAGTCGGACAGGGCCTTTCAGAGAGACCCAGTACTTC. The V and J genes are TRBV27 and TRBJ2-5; 8 nucleotides line up with TRBD1. This CDR3 contains 15 residues. With 5 bases clipped from V and 4 bases from J, the junction kept 9 bases outside the gene matches. CDR1 and CDR2 from the germline V gene are MNHEY and SMNVEV (reference sequence).

The rearrangement uses TRBV5-6 and TRBJ1-3, with TRBD1 identical over 7 bases. Germline lookup yields CDR1 SGHDT and CDR2 YYEEEE. J lost 1 base, V lost 5 bases, and 12 bases had no gene match. The CDR3 spans 17 residues. CDR3 nucleotides: TGTGCCAGCAGTTCCTCGAAGCAGGGGGGTTCTGGAAACACCATATATTTT. It yields the protein CASSSSKQGGSGNTIYF.